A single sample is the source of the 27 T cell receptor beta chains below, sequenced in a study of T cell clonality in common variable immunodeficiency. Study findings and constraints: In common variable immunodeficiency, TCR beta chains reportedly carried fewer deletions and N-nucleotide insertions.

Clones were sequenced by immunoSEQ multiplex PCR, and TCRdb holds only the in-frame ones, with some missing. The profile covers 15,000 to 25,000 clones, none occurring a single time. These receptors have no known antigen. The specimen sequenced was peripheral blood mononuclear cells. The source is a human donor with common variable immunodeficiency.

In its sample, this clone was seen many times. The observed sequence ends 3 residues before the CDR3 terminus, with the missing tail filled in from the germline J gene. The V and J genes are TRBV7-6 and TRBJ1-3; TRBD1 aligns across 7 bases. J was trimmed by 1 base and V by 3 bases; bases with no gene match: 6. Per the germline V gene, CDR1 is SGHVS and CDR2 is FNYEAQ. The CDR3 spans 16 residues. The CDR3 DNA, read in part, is TGTGCCAGCAGCTTGACAGGGTTATCATCTGGAAACACC. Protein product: CASSLTGLSSGNT. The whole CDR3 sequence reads CASSLTGLSSGNTIYF. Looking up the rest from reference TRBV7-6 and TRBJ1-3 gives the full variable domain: GAGVSQSPRYKVTKRGQDVALRCDPISGHVSLYWYRQALGQGPEFLTYFNYEAQQDKSGLPNDRFSAERPEGSISTLTIQRTEQRDSAMYRCASSLTGLSSGNTIYFGEGSWLTVV.

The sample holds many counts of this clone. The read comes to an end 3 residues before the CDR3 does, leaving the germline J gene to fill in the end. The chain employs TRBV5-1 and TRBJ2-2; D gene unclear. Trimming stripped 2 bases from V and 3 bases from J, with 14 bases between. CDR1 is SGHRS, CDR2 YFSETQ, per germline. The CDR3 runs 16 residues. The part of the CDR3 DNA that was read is TGCGCCAGCAGCTTCCTCGGGTCTGGTGACACCGGGGAG. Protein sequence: CASSFLGSGDTGE. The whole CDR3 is CASSFLGSGDTGELFF.

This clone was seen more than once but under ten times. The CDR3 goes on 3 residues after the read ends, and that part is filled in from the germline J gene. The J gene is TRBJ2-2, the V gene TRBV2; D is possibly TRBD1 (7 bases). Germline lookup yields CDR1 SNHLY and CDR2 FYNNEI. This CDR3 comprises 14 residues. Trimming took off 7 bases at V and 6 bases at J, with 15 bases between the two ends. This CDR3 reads CASTWRGLPGELFF. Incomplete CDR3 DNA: TGTGCCAGCACCTGGAGGGGGCTGCCCGGGGAG.

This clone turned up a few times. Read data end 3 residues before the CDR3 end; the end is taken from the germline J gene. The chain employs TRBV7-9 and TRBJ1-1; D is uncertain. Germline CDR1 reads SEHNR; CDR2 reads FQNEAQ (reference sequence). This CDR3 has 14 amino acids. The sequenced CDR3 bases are TGTGCCAGCAGCGCAGGACTAGCAGGTGTAGCC. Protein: CASSAGLAGVA. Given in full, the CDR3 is CASSAGLAGVAAFF.

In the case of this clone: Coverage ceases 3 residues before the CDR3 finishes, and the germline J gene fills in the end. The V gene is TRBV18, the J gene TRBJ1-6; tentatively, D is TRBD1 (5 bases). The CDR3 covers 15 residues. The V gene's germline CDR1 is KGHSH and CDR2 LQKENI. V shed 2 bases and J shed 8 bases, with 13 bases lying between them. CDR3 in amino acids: CASSPWQGSYSPLHF. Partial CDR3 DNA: TGTGCCAGCTCACCATGGCAGGGCAGCTATTCACCC.

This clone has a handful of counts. The CDR3: CASSSRVGSNQPQHF. The sequenced CDR3 bases are TGTGCCAGTAGTTCCAGGGTGGGTAGCAATCAGCCC. The genes are TRBV19 and TRBJ1-5, with D tentatively TRBD1 (5 bases). The CDR3 goes on 3 residues after the read ends, and that part is filled in from the germline J gene. Trimming removed 5 bases from V and 0 bases from J, with 11 bases in between. The CDR3 covers 15 residues. The V gene's germline CDR1 is LNHDA and CDR2 SQIVND (reference sequence).

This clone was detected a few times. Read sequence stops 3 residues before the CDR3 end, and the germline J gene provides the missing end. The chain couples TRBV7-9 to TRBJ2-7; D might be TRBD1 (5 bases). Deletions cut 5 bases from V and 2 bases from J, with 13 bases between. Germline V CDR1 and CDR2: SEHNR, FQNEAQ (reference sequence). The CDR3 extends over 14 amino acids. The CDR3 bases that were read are TGTGCCAGCAGCCCCCCCGACAGAGCCTACGAG. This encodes CASSPPDRAYE. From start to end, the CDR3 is CASSPPDRAYEQYF.

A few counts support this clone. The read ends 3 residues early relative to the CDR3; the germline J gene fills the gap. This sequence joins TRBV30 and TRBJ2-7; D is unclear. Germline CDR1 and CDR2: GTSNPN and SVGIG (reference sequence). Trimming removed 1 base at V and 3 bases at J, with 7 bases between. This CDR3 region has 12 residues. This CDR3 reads CAWSGDFYEQYF. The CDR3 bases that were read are TGTGCCTGGAGTGGAGACTTCTACGAG.

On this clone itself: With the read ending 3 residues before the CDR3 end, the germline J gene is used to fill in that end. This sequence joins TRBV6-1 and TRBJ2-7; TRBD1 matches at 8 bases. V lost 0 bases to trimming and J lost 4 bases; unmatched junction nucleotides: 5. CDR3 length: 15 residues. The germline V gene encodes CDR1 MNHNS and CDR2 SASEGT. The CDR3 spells CASSEAGTGVYEQYF. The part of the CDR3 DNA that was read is TGTGCCAGCAGTGAAGCGGGGACAGGCGTTTACGAG.

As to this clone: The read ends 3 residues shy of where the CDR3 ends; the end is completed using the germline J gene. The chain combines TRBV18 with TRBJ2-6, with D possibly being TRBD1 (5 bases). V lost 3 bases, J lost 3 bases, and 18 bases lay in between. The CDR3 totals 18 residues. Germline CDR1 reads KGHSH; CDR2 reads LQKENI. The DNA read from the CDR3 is TGTGCCAGCTCACCTATCGACAGCTTCTTGGGTGGGGCCAACGTC. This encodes CASSPIDSFLGGANV. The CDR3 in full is CASSPIDSFLGGANVLTF.

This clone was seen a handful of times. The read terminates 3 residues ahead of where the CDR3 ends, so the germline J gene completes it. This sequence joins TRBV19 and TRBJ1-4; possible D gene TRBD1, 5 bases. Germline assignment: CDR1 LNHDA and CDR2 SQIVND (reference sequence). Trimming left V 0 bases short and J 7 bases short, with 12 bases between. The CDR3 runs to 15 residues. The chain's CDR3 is CASSIDLNTGEKLFF. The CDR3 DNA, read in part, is TGTGCCAGTAGTATAGATCTGAACACAGGTGAAAAA.

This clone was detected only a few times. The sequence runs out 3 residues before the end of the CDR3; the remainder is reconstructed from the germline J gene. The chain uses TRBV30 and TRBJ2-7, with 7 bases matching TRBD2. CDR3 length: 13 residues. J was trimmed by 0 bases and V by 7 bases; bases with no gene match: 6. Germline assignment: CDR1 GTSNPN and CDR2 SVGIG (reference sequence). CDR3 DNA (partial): TGTGCCTCATTGGGGGGGAGCTCCTACGAG. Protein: CASLGGSSYE. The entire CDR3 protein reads CASLGGSSYEQYF.

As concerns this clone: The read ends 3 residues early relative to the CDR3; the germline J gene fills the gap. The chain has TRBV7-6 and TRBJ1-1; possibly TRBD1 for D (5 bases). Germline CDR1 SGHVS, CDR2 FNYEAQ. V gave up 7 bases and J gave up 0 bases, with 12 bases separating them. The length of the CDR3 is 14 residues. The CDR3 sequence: CASNPWGVNTEAFF. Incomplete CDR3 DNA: TGTGCCAGCAACCCCTGGGGGGTGAACACTGAA.

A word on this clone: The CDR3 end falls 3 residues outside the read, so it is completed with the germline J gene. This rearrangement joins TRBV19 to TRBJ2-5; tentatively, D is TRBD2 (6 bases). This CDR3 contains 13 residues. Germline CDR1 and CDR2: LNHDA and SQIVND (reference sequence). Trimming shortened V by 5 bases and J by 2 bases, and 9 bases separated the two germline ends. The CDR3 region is CASSAGRQETQYF. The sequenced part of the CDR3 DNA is TGTGCCAGTAGTGCGGGAAGACAAGAGACC.

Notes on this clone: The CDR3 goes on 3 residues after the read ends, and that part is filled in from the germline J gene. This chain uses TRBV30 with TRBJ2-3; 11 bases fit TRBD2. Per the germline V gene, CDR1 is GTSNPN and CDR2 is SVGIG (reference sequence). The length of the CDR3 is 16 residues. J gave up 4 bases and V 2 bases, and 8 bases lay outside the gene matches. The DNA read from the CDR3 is TGTGCCTGGAGTTTTTTTAGCGGGGGGGCCTCAGATACG. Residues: CAWSFFSGGASDT. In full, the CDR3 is CAWSFFSGGASDTQYF.

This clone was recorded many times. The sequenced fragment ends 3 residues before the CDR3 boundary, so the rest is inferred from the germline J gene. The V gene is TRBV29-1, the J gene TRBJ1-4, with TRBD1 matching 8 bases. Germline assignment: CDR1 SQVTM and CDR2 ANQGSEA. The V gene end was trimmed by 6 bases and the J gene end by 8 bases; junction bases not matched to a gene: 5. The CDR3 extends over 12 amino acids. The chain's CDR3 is CSVDDRGEKLFF. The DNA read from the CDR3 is TGCAGCGTAGATGACAGGGGAGAAAAA.

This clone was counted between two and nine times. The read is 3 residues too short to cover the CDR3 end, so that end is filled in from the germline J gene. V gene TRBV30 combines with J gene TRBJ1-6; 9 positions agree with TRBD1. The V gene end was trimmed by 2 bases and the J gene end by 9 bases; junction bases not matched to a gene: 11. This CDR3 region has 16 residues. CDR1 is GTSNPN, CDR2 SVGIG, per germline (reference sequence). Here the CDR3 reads CAWSPGGTGRFSPLHF. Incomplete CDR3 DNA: TGTGCCTGGAGTCCAGGGGGGACAGGGAGATTTTCACCC.

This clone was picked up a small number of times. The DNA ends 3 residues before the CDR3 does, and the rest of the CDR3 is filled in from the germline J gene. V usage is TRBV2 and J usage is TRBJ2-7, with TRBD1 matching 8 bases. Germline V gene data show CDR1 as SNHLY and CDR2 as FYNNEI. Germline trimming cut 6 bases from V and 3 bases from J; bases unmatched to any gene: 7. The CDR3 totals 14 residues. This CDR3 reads CASSGGQENYEQYF. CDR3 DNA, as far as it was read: TGTGCCAGCAGCGGGGGACAGGAGAACTACGAG. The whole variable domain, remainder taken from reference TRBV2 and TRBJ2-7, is EPEVTQTPSHQVTQMGQEVILRCVPISNHLYFYWYRQILGQKVEFLVSFYNNEISEKSEIFDDQFSVERPDGSNFTLKIRSTKLEDSAMYFCASSGGQENYEQYFGPGTRLTVT.

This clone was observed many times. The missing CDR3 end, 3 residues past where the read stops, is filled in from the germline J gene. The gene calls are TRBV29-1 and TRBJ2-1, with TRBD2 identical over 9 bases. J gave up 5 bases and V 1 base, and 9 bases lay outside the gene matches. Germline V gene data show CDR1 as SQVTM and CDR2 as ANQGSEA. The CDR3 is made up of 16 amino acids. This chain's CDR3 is CSVEGPGLAGDNEQFF. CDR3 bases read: TGCAGCGTTGAAGGCCCGGGTTTAGCGGGAGACAATGAG.

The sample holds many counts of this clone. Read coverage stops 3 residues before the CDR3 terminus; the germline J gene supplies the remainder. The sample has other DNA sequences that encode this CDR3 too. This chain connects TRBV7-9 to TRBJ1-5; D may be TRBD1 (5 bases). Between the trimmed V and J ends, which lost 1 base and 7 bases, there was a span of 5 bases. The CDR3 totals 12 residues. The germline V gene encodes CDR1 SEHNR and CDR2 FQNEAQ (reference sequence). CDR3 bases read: TGTGCCAGCAGCTTAGACAGGCAGCCC. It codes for CASSLDRQP. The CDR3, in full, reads CASSLDRQPQHF.

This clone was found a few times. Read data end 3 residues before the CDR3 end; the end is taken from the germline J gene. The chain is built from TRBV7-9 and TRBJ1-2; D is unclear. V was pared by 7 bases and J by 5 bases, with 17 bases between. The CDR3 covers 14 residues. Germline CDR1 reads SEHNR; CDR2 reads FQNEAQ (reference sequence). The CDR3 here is CASTPDLEFYGYTF. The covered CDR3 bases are TGTGCCAGCACCCCAGATCTCGAATTTTATGGC.

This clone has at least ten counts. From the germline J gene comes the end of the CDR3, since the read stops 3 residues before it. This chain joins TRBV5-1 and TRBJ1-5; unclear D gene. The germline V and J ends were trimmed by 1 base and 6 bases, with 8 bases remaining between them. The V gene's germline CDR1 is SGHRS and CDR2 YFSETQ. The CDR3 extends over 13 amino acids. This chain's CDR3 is CASSLSIGQPQHF. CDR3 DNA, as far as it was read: TGCGCCAGCAGCTTGAGTATCGGTCAGCCC.

The sequenced CDR3 bases are TGTGCCAGCCTACTGGACCCAGGGGCGGGCGAAAAA. Translation gives CASLLDPGAGEK. The full-length CDR3 reads as CASLLDPGAGEKLFF. J is TRBJ1-4 and V is TRBV18; D is possibly TRBD1 (6 bases). The read terminates 3 residues ahead of where the CDR3 ends, so the germline J gene completes it. This CDR3 comprises 15 residues. The germline gives CDR1 KGHSH, CDR2 LQKENI. V dropped 8 bases and J dropped 8 bases, with 21 bases sitting between them.

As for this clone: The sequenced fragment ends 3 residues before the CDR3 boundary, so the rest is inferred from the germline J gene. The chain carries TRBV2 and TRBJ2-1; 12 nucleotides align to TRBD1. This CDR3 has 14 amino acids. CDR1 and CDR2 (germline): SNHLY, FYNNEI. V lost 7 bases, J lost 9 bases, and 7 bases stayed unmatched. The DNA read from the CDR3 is TGTGCCAGCACCGCCGGGACAGGGGGCTTTGAG. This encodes CASTAGTGGFE. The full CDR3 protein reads CASTAGTGGFEQFF.

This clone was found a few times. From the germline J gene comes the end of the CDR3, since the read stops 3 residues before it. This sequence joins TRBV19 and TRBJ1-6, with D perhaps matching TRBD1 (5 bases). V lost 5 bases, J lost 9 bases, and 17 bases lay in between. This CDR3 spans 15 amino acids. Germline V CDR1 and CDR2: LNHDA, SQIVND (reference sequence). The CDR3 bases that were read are TGTGCCAGTAGTGAAGGACGCGCCGGGGGTTCACCC. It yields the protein CASSEGRAGGSP. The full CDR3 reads CASSEGRAGGSPLHF.

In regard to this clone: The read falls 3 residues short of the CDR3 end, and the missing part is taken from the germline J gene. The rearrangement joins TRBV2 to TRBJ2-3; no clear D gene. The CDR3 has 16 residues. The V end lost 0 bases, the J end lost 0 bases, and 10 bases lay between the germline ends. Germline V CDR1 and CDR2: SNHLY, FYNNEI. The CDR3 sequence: CASSEAIQPSTDTQYF. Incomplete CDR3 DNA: TGTGCCAGCAGTGAAGCTATACAACCAAGCACAGATACG.

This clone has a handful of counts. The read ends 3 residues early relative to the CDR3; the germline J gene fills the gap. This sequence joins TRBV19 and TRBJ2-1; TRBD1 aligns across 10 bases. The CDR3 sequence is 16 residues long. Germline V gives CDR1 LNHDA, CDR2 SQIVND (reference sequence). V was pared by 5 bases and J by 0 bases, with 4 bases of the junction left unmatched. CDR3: CASSLGQGSSYNEQFF. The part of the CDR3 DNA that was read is TGTGCCAGTAGTCTGGGACAGGGGAGCTCCTACAATGAG.